Described below is a single T cell receptor (beta chain) sequence and its context. Looked up from germline, CDR1 is LNHDA and CDR2 is SQIVND (reference sequence). The V and J ends lost 4 bases and 3 bases, in that order; junction bases with no gene match: 13. CDR3 length: 18 residues. The sample belongs to a study of cytomegalovirus exposure and HLA in healthy donors. Use of 60 Vbeta and 13 Jbeta primers characterized the PCR. Sequencing used immunoSEQ multiplex PCR; TCRdb keeps in-frame clones, though not all of them. The data show roughly 100,000 clones, 71% seen once. J is TRBJ1-5 and V is TRBV19; 9 positions match TRBD1. The receptor was derived from a female donor in good health and CMV-seronegative. Sequenced input: PBMCs. CDR3 bases: TGTGCCAGTAGTAACCGGCCTCGGGGACAGGGTACCAATCAGCCCCAGCATTTT. This encodes CASSNRPRGQGTNQPQHF.